This T cell receptor beta chain appears in the sequencing data of a study of blood T cell repertoires in COVID-19. In the study overall: Donors in the United States, Italy and Spain gave samples during acute or convalescent COVID-19. The cDNA or gDNA used as material had been derived from T cells, B-cell-depleted T cells, or PBMCs.

In the source study's methods: Nucleated cell counts were estimated from reference gene primer amplification. TCRdb keeps only in-frame clones here, not all; method: immunoSEQ multiplex PCR. Clone size and the V and J calls come from that table; the DNA yielded D and trimming. The sample comprises under 200,000 clones, roughly 84% of which are singletons, and 2.9% rests with the top ten. The sample holds a few counts of this clone. The receptor's source is a woman aged 55-69 years with acute or convalescent COVID-19. Input material: peripheral blood.

For the CDR3, the DNA is TGCGCCAGCAGCTCCTGGACAGCGCCTGGGTTCGCTTTCTTT. This sequence encodes CASSSWTAPGFAFF. V is TRBV5-1 and J is TRBJ1-1; D perhaps matches TRBD1 (6 bases). V gave up 3 bases and J gave up 11 bases, with 20 bases separating them. Germline assignment: CDR1 SGHRS and CDR2 YFSETQ. The CDR3 has 14 residues.